This T cell receptor beta chain stems from a study of regulatory T cells in long-lasting Graves disease. For TCR beta, libraries came from iRepertoire HTBI primers and Arm-PCR of CDR3 regions. TCRdb itself ran the multiplex PCR reads through MiXCR, one entry per CDR3 protein. This table has about 440,000 distinct CDR3 sequences, 15% appearing once. This clonotype has a count of ten or more. This CDR3 is 13 amino acids long. Trimming stripped 8 bases from V and 0 bases from J, with 11 bases between. Germline CDR1 and CDR2: MNHNS and SASEGT. As to time point: newly diagnosed GD, antithyroid drugs for less than 3 months. The TCR library used RNA extracted from PBMCs. Separately, the same data were catalogued under a study of T cells in Graves' hyperthyroidism and ophthalmopathy. That source notes: Hyperthyroidism had been newly diagnosed in patients aged 18 to 65, and its duration was under 2 months.

Here the sequenced sample was peripheral blood mononuclear cells (PBMCs), taken at new diagnosis, from a patient treated with antithyroid drugs. This sequence joins TRBV6-1 and TRBJ2-7, with a possible D match to TRBD1 (5 bases). The sequence came from a woman aged 25 to 39 with Graves disease. The CDR3 nucleotides read TGTGCCAGCTGTACAGGAAGCTCCTACGAGCAGTACTTC. Translation gives CASCTGSSYEQYF.